This passage covers 14 T cell receptor beta chains from one sample sequenced in a study of T cells after yellow fever vaccination. MiXCR, run by TCRdb on the 5' RACE reads, gives a single entry per CDR3 protein. Among roughly 250,000 distinct CDR3 sequences listed, 10% to 15% were seen once. The material sequenced was CD4+ T cells sorted from PBMCs, taken 45 days after the yellow fever booster vaccination. These receptors were collected from a man aged 30-40 years who received the YFV17D yellow fever vaccine.

This clonotype was observed many times. The rearrangement links TRBV6-4 to TRBJ2-3, with 8 bases that match TRBD1. CDR1 is MRHNA, CDR2 SNTAGT, per germline. V was clipped by 6 bases and J by 6 bases; unmatched bases: 5. The CDR3 is 13 residues long. The CDR3 DNA follows: TGTGCCAGCAGCGGACAGGGCGGTGATACGCAGTATTTT. Translating gives CASSGQGGDTQYF.

In its sample, this clonotype was seen a few times. The chain is built from TRBV11-2 and TRBJ2-4, with a possible D match to TRBD1 (6 bases). This CDR3 is built from 18 residues. Trimming removed 4 bases at V and 2 bases at J, with 21 bases between. The germline V gene has CDR1 SGHAT and CDR2 FQNNGV. The CDR3 nucleotides read TGTGCCAGCAGCTCCATAGGACAGCCGGCTCTTCCCAAAAACATTCAGTACTTC. Translating it yields CASSSIGQPALPKNIQYF.

In regard to this clonotype: A clone one base away is much larger, so this may be a read error. This rearrangement joins TRBV5-1 to TRBJ2-1; 7 positions match TRBD2. Germline values: CDR1 SGHRS, CDR2 YFSETQ. Trimming removed 4 bases from V and 6 bases from J; junction bases left unmatched: 13. The CDR3 covers 16 residues. The CDR3 here is CASSDRTAGVSNEQFF. The CDR3 DNA reads as TGCGCCAGCAGCGACCGAACTGCGGGAGTTAGCAATGAGCAGTTCTTC.

This clonotype was counted many times. The rearrangement links TRBV7-9 to TRBJ2-3; a weak D match, TRBD2 (6 bases). This CDR3 is built from 15 residues. The germline V gene has CDR1 SEHNR and CDR2 FQNEAQ (reference sequence). Trimming cost V 4 bases and J 2 bases, with 13 bases left between them. DNA for the CDR3: TGTGCCAGCAGCTCGAGACTAGAGGCCACAGATACGCAGTATTTT. Its translation: CASSSRLEATDTQYF. Using reference TRBV7-9 and TRBJ2-3 for the parts outside the CDR3, the full variable domain is DTGVSQNPRHKITKRGQNVTFRCDPISEHNRLYWYRQTLGQGPEFLTYFQNEAQLEKSRLLSDRFSAERPKGSFSTLEIQRTEQGDSAMYLCASSSRLEATDTQYFGPGTRLTVL.

This chain joins TRBV4-3 and TRBJ2-1; maybe TRBD2 (5 bases). Germline assignment: CDR1 LGHNA and CDR2 YSLEER. The length of the CDR3 is 16 residues. Trimming took 0 bases from V and 5 from J, leaving 14 bases between them. In DNA, the CDR3 is TGCGCCAGCAGCCAAGACGGGATCAGGCCCCACAATGAGCAGTTCTTC. Translated, it gives CASSQDGIRPHNEQFF.

J is TRBJ2-5 and V is TRBV7-9, with TRBD1 matching 9 bases. V shed 1 base, J shed 5 bases, and the junction held 5 bases outside the gene matches. This CDR3 spans 15 amino acids. Germline assignment: CDR1 SEHNR and CDR2 FQNEAQ (reference sequence). The CDR3, as DNA: TGTGCCAGCAGCTTAGGTACAGGGGGCGTTGAGACCCAGTACTTC. Translation: CASSLGTGGVETQYF.

The genes are TRBV7-2 and TRBJ2-5, with D perhaps given as TRBD1 or TRBD2 (5 bases each). Between the trimmed V and J ends, which lost 2 bases and 5 bases, there was a span of 9 bases. CDR1 SGHTA and CDR2 FQGNSA come from the germline V gene. CDR3 length: 13 amino acids. The CDR3 nucleotides are TGTGCCAGCAGCTTACGAGGGGTTGAGACCCAGTACTTC. Its protein is CASSLRGVETQYF. The full variable domain, rest sourced from reference TRBV7-2 and TRBJ2-5, is GAGVSQSPSNKVTEKGKDVELRCDPISGHTALYWYRQSLGQGLEFLIYFQGNSAPDKSGLPSDRFSAERTGGSVSTLTIQRTQQEDSAVYLCASSLRGVETQYFGPGTRLLVL.

The chain uses TRBV12-3 or TRBV12-4 and TRBJ1-6; D is undetermined. The CDR3 has 18 residues. Trimming removed 11 bases from V and 6 bases from J, with 29 bases in between. The CDR3 loop reads CAFSLAESPRTFNSPLHF. The CDR3 nucleotides are TGTGCCTTCAGTTTAGCCGAGTCCCCCAGGACTTTTAATTCACCCCTCCACTTT.

The sample holds a few counts of this clonotype. The chain joins TRBV20-1 to TRBJ2-7, with 11 bases that match TRBD1. Germline CDR1 and CDR2: DFQATT and SNEGSKA (reference sequence). This CDR3 contains 14 residues. V dropped 3 bases and J dropped 2; count of bases not matched to a gene: 3. CDR3 residues: CSARGDRGAYEQYF. Here the CDR3 DNA reads TGCAGTGCTAGGGGGGACAGGGGGGCCTACGAGCAGTACTTC.

J is TRBJ1-4 and V is TRBV18; perhaps TRBD1 as D (6 bases). The CDR3 loop spans 15 amino acids. Germline V gene sequence: CDR1 KGHSH, CDR2 LQKENI. V gave up 5 bases and J gave up 4 bases, with 14 bases separating them. In DNA form, the CDR3 reads TGTGCCAGCTCATCACAACAGGGAAATAATGAAAAACTGTTTTTT. The encoded protein is CASSSQQGNNEKLFF.

V gene TRBV15 combines with J gene TRBJ2-2, with a possible D match to TRBD2 (5 bases). The CDR3 sequence is 17 residues long. The V end lost 1 base, the J end lost 1 base, and 13 bases lay between the germline ends. Germline CDR1 and CDR2: LNHNV and YYDKDF (reference sequence). The CDR3 nucleotides read TGTGCCACCAGCAGAGGGGGAGCGTTCGGGAACACCGGGGAGCTGTTTTTT. It codes for CATSRGGAFGNTGELFF.

This clonotype was picked up one time. One junction end does not reproduce the germline sequence, and a read error may be involved. The chain links TRBV11-1 to TRBJ2-2; 7 nucleotides align to TRBD1. CDR3 length equals 17 residues. Germline V gives CDR1 SGHAT, CDR2 FQDESV (reference sequence). The CDR3 reads CSSSLASGTVNTGELFF. Here the CDR3 DNA reads TGTTCCAGCAGCTTAGCATCCGGGACAGTGAACACCGGGGAGCTGTTTTTT.

This clonotype appeared many times. This chain joins TRBV5-1 and TRBJ2-5, with TRBD2 matching over 13 bases. The length of the CDR3 is 14 residues. Germline CDR1 is SGHRS and CDR2 is YFSETQ. V was clipped by 4 bases and J by 5 bases; unmatched bases: 2. The chain's CDR3 is CASSKTSGRETQYF. CDR3 nucleotide sequence: TGCGCCAGCAGCAAGACTAGCGGGAGGGAGACCCAGTACTTC.

This clonotype was detected a few times. V gene TRBV29-1 combines with J gene TRBJ2-7; 8 bases align to TRBD1. Looked up from germline, CDR1 is SQVTM and CDR2 is ANQGSEA. The J segment lost 0 bases and the V segment lost 4 bases, leaving 5 bases of the junction unmatched. The CDR3 covers 14 residues. CDR3 residues: CSVGRTGSSYEQYF. DNA of the CDR3: TGCAGCGTTGGGCGGACAGGGAGCTCCTACGAGCAGTACTTC.